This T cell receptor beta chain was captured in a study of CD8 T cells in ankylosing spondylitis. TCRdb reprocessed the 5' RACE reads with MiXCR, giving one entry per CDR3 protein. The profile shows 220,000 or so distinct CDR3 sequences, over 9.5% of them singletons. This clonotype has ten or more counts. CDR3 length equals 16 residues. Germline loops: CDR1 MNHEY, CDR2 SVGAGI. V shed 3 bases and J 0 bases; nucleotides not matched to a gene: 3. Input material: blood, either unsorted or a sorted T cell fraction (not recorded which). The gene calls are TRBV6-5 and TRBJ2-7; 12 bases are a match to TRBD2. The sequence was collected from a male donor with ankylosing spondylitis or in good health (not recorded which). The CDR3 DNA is TGTGCCAGCAGTTATCCGACTAGCGGGGGCTCCTACGAGCAGTACTTC. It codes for CASSYPTSGGSYEQYF.